These 19 T cell receptor beta chains were all obtained from the same sample, sequenced in a study of CD8+CD57+ T cells in acquired aplastic anemia (dated by TCRdb to the late 2010s). Expansion of CD8+CD57+ cells had been shown by flow cytometry in the patients chosen for sequencing. Sequencing was performed on an Illumina HiSeq 2000. Genomic DNA served as template for TCR beta VDJ combination and CDR3 sequence profiling. The public reads were run again by TCRdb, first through fastp at Q25 and then through MiXCR, and only productive beta chains were kept. Rows merge per CDR3 protein into single entries with the most common DNA and genes. The sample yields 450,000 to 550,000 distinct CDR3 sequences; approximately 32% were counted once. The ten largest clones represent 0.82% of the sample. Sequencing was carried out using sorted CD4+, CD8+, or CD8+CD57+ T cells (not recorded which) from PBMCs. The receptors were sampled from a human donor with aplastic anemia.

This clonotype has a handful of counts. The genes are TRBV30 and TRBJ2-7, with unresolved D. Germline V CDR1 and CDR2: GTSNPN, SVGIG (reference sequence). This CDR3 spans 14 amino acids. The ends were cut back, 0 bases at V and 1 base at J, with 10 bases in the middle. In DNA form, the CDR3 reads TGTGCCTGGAGTGTCCGGGTTCTGTCCTACGAGCAGTACTTC. Its translation is CAWSVRVLSYEQYF. The variable domain in full, with the rest retrieved from reference TRBV30 and TRBJ2-7, is SQTIHQWPATLVQPVGSPLSLECTVEGTSNPNLYWYRQAAGRGLQLLFYSVGIGQISSEVPQNLSASRPQDRQFILSSKKLLLSDSGFYLCAWSVRVLSYEQYFGPGTRLTVT.

This clonotype was counted a few times. V and J are TRBV5-8 and TRBJ1-2, with no clear D. The CDR3 spans 13 residues. V lost 4 bases, J lost 0 bases, and 7 bases lay in between. Germline V gene sequence: CDR1 SGHTS, CDR2 YDEGEE. The CDR3 region is CASSQTSNYGYTF. The CDR3 nucleotides read TGTGCCAGCAGCCAAACCTCTAACTATGGCTACACCTTC.

As to this clonotype: The junction and the germline gene differ at one end; a read error may be behind it. The chain is built from TRBV10-3 and TRBJ2-7; the D gene is possibly TRBD2 (5 bases). Germline loops: CDR1 ENHRY, CDR2 SYGVKD. The CDR3 has 15 amino acids. CDR3 in DNA: TGTGCCAGCAGTTTATCGCAGGACTCCTCCTACGAGCAGTACTTC. It is translated as CASSLSQDSSYEQYF.

The table lists this clonotype with many counts. This chain links TRBV19 with TRBJ1-2; no firm D call. This CDR3 is 14 amino acids long. Germline loops: CDR1 LNHDA, CDR2 SQIVND (reference sequence). Trimming pared 9 bases from V and 8 bases from J, leaving 22 bases between. CDR3 DNA: TGTGCCAGCGAGGGCAGAGGGCGCGTAGTGGGCTACACCTTC. It is translated as CASEGRGRVVGYTF.

This clonotype was counted only a few times. V and J are TRBV6-1 and TRBJ1-1, with D perhaps TRBD1 (5 bases). Germline V gene data show CDR1 as MNHNS and CDR2 as SASEGT. This CDR3 comprises 14 residues. V dropped 7 bases and J dropped 0 bases, with 12 bases sitting between them. Here the CDR3 reads CASKSVGVNTEAFF. Written as DNA, the CDR3 is TGTGCCAGCAAATCAGTGGGGGTGAACACTGAAGCTTTCTTT.

This chain uses TRBV7-6 with TRBJ2-3; TRBD2 might be the D (5 bases). Looked up from germline, CDR1 is SGHVS and CDR2 is FNYEAQ. The CDR3 is 15 amino acids. The ends were cut back, 1 base at V and 2 bases at J, with 10 bases in the middle. The CDR3 region is CASSLGSGITDTQYF. CDR3 DNA sequence: TGTGCCAGCAGCTTAGGATCGGGGATCACAGATACGCAGTATTTT.

V and J are TRBV4-2 and TRBJ2-2; D gene uncertain. Trimming took off 0 bases at V and 6 bases at J, with 5 bases between the two ends. This CDR3 contains 13 residues. CDR1 is LGHNA and CDR2 is YNFKEQ in the germline V gene. Here the CDR3 DNA reads TGTGCCAGCAGCCAAGAGTTTTCCGGGGAGCTGTTTTTT. Protein product: CASSQEFSGELFF.

Points on this clonotype: This may arise from a read error, as a much more abundant clone is one base away. The genes are TRBV7-2 and TRBJ1-5, with a tentative D call TRBD1 (5 bases). The V gene's germline CDR1 is SGHTA and CDR2 FQGNSA. The CDR3 is 14 amino acids. The V end was cut by 2 bases, the J end by 9 bases, with 14 bases between. The CDR3 sequence is CASSLRQGWRPQHF. CDR3 DNA sequence: TGTGCCAGCAGCTTACGGCAGGGTTGGCGGCCCCAGCATTTT.

The chain employs TRBV10-3 and TRBJ2-7; 8 nucleotides align to TRBD2. Trimming took 6 bases from V and 2 from J; bases not matched to a gene: 6. The V gene's germline CDR1 is ENHRY and CDR2 SYGVKD. The CDR3 extends over 14 amino acids. The CDR3 bases are TGTGCCATCAGCCGGGGGGGGGACCCCTACGAGCAGTACTTC. Protein product: CAISRGGDPYEQYF.

This clonotype was observed a handful of times. An end of the junction differs from the germline gene, which may be a read error. This rearrangement joins TRBV10-2 to TRBJ1-2, with D possibly matching TRBD1 (5 bases). Germline values: CDR1 WSHSY, CDR2 SAAADI. The CDR3 loop spans 14 amino acids. CDR3 sequence: CASRTPGDLYGYTF. DNA of the CDR3: TGTGCCAGCAGAACCCCGGGGGACCTATATGGCTACACCTTC.

Concerning this clonotype: No conserved phenylalanine or tryptophan is present at the end of the CDR3, so a read error is the likely explanation. The chain links TRBV6-5 to TRBJ1-6; maybe TRBD1 (5 bases). V shed 0 bases and J shed 7 bases, with 16 bases lying between them. CDR3 length: 17 residues. Per germline, CDR1 MNHEY and CDR2 SVGAGI. This CDR3 reads CASSYSIIGGENSPLHL. In nucleotides, the CDR3 is TGTGCCAGCAGTTACTCGATAATTGGGGGTGAGAATTCACCCCTCCACCTT.

This clonotype was recorded many times. The J gene is TRBJ2-7, the V gene TRBV6-1; D is perhaps TRBD1 or TRBD2 (5 bases each). CDR3 length equals 13 residues. The V end lost 6 bases, the J end lost 2 bases, and 11 bases lay between the germline ends. The germline V gene has CDR1 MNHNS and CDR2 SASEGT. DNA for the CDR3: TGTGCCAGCAGCCGGGACGAGGCCTACGAGCAGTACTTC. Protein sequence: CASSRDEAYEQYF.

This clonotype was seen many times. The V and J genes are TRBV2 and TRBJ2-1, with D unresolved. CDR3 length equals 14 residues. Trimming took 0 bases from V and 3 from J, leaving 6 bases between them. CDR1 and CDR2 (germline): SNHLY, FYNNEI. The CDR3 sequence: CASSEASSYNEQFF. The CDR3 DNA sequence: TGTGCCAGCAGTGAAGCTAGCAGCTACAATGAGCAGTTCTTC.

The rearrangement joins TRBV6-2 or TRBV6-3 to TRBJ1-2; D is uncertain. From germline, CDR1 is MNHEY and CDR2 SVGEGT. The CDR3 is made up of 15 amino acids. Trimming shortened V by 0 bases and J by 2 bases, and 10 bases separated the two germline ends. The CDR3 sequence: CASSYSTVTNYGYTF. CDR3 DNA: TGTGCCAGCAGTTACTCGACCGTTACAAACTATGGCTACACCTTC.

The chain recombines TRBV18 with TRBJ1-4; D ambiguous. Trimming left V 1 base short and J 7 bases short, with 10 bases between. The CDR3 covers 14 residues. The germline CDR1 and CDR2 sequences are KGHSH and LQKENI. CDR3: CASSPQGFGEKLFF. In DNA form, the CDR3 reads TGTGCCAGCTCACCACAGGGTTTCGGTGAAAAACTGTTTTTT. The full variable domain, with the rest looked up from reference TRBV18 and TRBJ1-4, is NAGVMQNPRHLVRRRGQEARLRCSPMKGHSHVYWYRQLPEEGLKFMVYLQKENIIDESGMPKERFSAEFPKEGPSILRIQQVVRGDSAAYFCASSPQGFGEKLFFGSGTQLSVL.

The chain links TRBV27 to TRBJ1-1; D not certain. In germline, CDR1 is MNHEY, CDR2 SMNVEV (reference sequence). This CDR3 region has 15 residues. Between the trimmed V and J ends, which lost 2 bases and 0 bases, there was a span of 10 bases. The DNA for the CDR3 is TGTGCCAGCAGTTTAGTCGAAGTCATGAACACTGAAGCTTTCTTT. Encoded protein: CASSLVEVMNTEAFF.

Remarks on this clonotype: A much larger clone lies a single base off, so this may be a read error. V and J are TRBV29-1 and TRBJ2-2; TRBD2 aligns across 9 bases. The CDR3 has 15 residues. Germline V gives CDR1 SQVTM, CDR2 ANQGSEA. The CDR3 region is CSARGLAGVTGGLFF. Written as DNA, the CDR3 is TGCAGCGCCCGAGGATTAGCGGGAGTCACCGGGGGGCTGTTTTTT.

In this sample, this clonotype turned up many times. The chain couples TRBV20-1 to TRBJ2-7; no definite D call. Trimming cost V 0 bases and J 2 bases, with 11 bases left between them. The V gene's germline CDR1 is DFQATT and CDR2 SNEGSKA (reference sequence). The CDR3 runs to 14 residues. Here the CDR3 DNA reads TGCAGTGCTAGAGATCCAAAGATACCCTACGAGCAGTACTTC. Amino acids: CSARDPKIPYEQYF.

This clonotype was seen ten or more times. The chain links TRBV20-1 to TRBJ2-7; TRBD1 agrees at 8 bases. Germline assignment: CDR1 DFQATT and CDR2 SNEGSKA (reference sequence). Unmatched junction bases numbered 5, after V lost 5 bases and J lost 5 bases. This CDR3 region has 12 residues. DNA for the CDR3: TGCAGTGCTGCTCAGGGGGCTAACGAGCAGTACTTC. Encoded protein: CSAAQGANEQYF.